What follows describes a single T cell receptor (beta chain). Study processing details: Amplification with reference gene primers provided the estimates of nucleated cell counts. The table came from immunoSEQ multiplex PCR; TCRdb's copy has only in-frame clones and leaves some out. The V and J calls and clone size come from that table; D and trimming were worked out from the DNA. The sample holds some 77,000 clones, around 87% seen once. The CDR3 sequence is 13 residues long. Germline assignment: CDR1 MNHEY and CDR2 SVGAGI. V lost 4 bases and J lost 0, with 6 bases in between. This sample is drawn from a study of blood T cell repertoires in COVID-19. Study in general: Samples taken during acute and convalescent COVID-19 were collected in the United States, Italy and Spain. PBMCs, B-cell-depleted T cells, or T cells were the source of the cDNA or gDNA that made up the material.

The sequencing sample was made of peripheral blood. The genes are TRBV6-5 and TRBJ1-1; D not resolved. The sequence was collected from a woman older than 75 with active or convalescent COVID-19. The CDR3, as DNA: TGTGCCAGCAGTTTTGAGATGAACACTGAAGCTTTCTTT. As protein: CASSFEMNTEAFF.